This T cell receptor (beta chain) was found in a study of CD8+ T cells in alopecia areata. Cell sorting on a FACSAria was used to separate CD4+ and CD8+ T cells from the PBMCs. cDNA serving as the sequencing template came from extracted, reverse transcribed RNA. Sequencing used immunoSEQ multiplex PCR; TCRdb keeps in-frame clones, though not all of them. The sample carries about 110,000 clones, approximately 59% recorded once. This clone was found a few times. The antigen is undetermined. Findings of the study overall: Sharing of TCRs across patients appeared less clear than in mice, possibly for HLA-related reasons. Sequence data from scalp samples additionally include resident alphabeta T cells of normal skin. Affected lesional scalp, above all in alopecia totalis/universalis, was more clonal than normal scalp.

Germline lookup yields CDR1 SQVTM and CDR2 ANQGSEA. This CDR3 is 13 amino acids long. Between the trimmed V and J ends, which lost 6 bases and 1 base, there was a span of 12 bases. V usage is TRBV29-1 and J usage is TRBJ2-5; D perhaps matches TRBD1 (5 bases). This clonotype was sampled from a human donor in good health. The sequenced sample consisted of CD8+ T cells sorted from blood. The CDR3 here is CSVPDIIQETQYF. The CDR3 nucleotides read TGCAGCGTGCCGGACATCATCCAAGAGACCCAGTACTTC.